This T cell receptor beta chain was retrieved from a study of cytomegalovirus exposure and HLA in healthy donors. Study summary: Earlier findings included nearly 120 million unique TCR beta sequences obtained from 150 million to 200 million T cells. General study findings and limits: Owing to their indistinguishability, certain V segments, notably TRBV6-2 and TRBV6-3, were excluded. CMV serostatus was the only recorded immune exposure for donors. The authors listed about 170 TCR beta chains as cytomegalovirus-associated.

The table lists this clone with a few counts. What it recognizes is unknown. Both 60 Vbeta primers and 13 Jbeta primers went into the PCR. Sequencing used immunoSEQ multiplex PCR; TCRdb keeps in-frame clones, though not all of them. The sample shows around 200,000 clones, more than 75% of them seen only once. CDR3 length equals 16 residues. Germline values: CDR1 MNHNS, CDR2 SASEGT. V lost 2 bases and J lost 2; bases outside the gene matches: 3. The source material was PBMCs. The sequence was collected from a man between 35 and 55 years old in good health and CMV-seropositive. The gene calls are TRBV6-1 and TRBJ2-7; 13 bases are a match to TRBD2. This chain's CDR3 is CASSERGLAGAYEQYV. Written as DNA, the CDR3 is TGTGCCAGCAGTGAACGTGGACTAGCGGGAGCCTACGAGCAGTACGTC.